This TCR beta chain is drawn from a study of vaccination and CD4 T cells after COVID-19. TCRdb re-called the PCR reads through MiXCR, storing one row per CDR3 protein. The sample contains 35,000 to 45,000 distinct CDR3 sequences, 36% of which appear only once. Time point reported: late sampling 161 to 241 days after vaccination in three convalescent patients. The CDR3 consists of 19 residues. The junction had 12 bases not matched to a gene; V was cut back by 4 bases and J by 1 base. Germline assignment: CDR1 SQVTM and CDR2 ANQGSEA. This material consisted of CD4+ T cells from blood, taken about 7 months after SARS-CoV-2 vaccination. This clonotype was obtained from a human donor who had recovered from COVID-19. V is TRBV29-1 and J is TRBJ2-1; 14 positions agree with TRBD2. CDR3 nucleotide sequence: TGCAGCGTTGGAAGCGGGACTAGCGGGAGTACTAGGTCCTACAATGAGCAGTTCTTC. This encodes CSVGSGTSGSTRSYNEQFF.